These T cell receptor beta chains were read from a single sample in a study of OX40 agonist ivuxolimab in advanced cancers. Produced via immunoSEQ multiplex PCR; TCRdb's table is partial and in-frame only. The repertoire holds roughly 64,000 clones, with roughly 84% as singletons. Sequences were derived from CD4+ or CD8+ T cells sorted from blood, sampled in a trial of the OX40 agonist ivuxolimab. Receptor source: an adult with an advanced solid tumor such as melanoma, head and neck, liver or kidney cancer. Each CDR3 is given with its conserved first and last residue. D genes are given only for firm matches. Clone sizes are given selectively: once, few, many, or a class where the clone is expanded.

>NA|TRBV28|NA|TRBJ1-5
CASSLLVQPQHF
TGTGCCAGCAGTTTATTGGTTCAGCCCCAGCATTTT
>NA|TRBV2|NA|TRBJ1-4
CASEFLPGWGSEKLFF
TGTGCCAGCGAGTTTCTCCCAGGGTGGGGTTCGGAAAAACTGTTTTTT
>TRBD1|TRBV4-1|NA|TRBJ2-7
CASARDRAAYEQYF
TGCGCCAGCGCCAGGGACAGGGCCGCCTACGAGCAGTACTTC
>NA|TRBV7-2|once|TRBJ1-4
CASSLGGHEKLFF
TGTGCCAGCAGCTTGGGGGGGCATGAAAAACTGTTTTTT
>NA|TRBV6-1|once|TRBJ2-5
CASKWETQYF
TGTGCCAGCAAATGGGAGACCCAGTACTTC
>TRBD2|TRBV7-2|once|TRBJ2-5
CASSSPGGRETQYF
TGTGCCAGCAGCTCCCCGGGCGGGAGGGAGACCCAGTACTTC
>NA|TRBV10-1|NA|TRBJ1-6
CASSAGEGPLHF
TGCGCCAGCAGTGCCGGTGAGGGCCCACTCCACTTT
>TRBD1|TRBV6-1|NA|TRBJ1-2
CASEDRSNYGYTF
TGTGCCAGTGAGGACAGGTCTAACTATGGCTACACCTTC
>NA|TRBV28|NA|TRBJ2-7
CASSPYYEQYF
TGTGCCAGCAGCCCTTACTACGAGCAGTACTTC
>TRBD1|TRBV19|NA|TRBJ2-1
CASSIDPGTVYNEQFF
TGTGCCAGTAGTATAGATCCGGGGACAGTCTACAATGAGCAGTTCTTC
>TRBD1|TRBV4-2|NA|TRBJ1-3
CASSQETGTGSGNTIYF
TGTGCCAGCAGCCAAGAGACCGGGACAGGGTCTGGAAACACCATATATTTT
>NA|TRBV27|NA|TRBJ2-5
CASSLGGRETQYF
TGTGCCAGCAGTTTAGGAGGGAGAGAGACCCAGTACTTC
>TRBD2|TRBV19|NA|TRBJ2-5
CASSIDLPRTSGSKETQYF
TGTGCCAGTAGTATAGACCTCCCTCGGACTAGCGGGAGTAAAGAGACCCAGTACTTC